Each of the 4 T cell receptor beta chains below was sequenced from the same sample in a study of blood T cell repertoires in COVID-19. Clones were sequenced by immunoSEQ multiplex PCR, and TCRdb holds only the in-frame ones, with some missing. The sample carries roughly 330,000 clones, about 90% recorded once. Sample: PBMCs or T cells enriched from blood (not recorded which). These receptors were taken from a woman under 40 who had recovered from COVID-19.

The genes are TRBV11-2 and TRBJ1-1; D remains unclear. The ends were cut back, 5 bases at V and 3 bases at J, with 10 bases in the middle. The CDR3 is 13 amino acids. Per the germline V gene, CDR1 is SGHAT and CDR2 is FQNNGV. The DNA for the CDR3 is TGTGCCAGCAGCACGGGGAGTTACACTGAAGCTTTCTTT. It translates to CASSTGSYTEAFF.

This chain connects TRBV30 to TRBJ1-5, with 9 bases identical to TRBD1. Germline V lookup: CDR1 GTSNPN, CDR2 SVGIG (reference sequence). V trimming: 1 base; J trimming: 3 bases; junction bases outside the gene matches: 10. The CDR3 consists of 17 residues. CDR3 in DNA: TGTGCCTGGAGTGCCCGTATGGACAGGGGAGCCAATCAGCCCCAGCATTTT. It specifies CAWSARMDRGANQPQHF.

The chain uses TRBV11-2 and TRBJ2-6; the match to TRBD1 covers 8 bases. CDR1 is SGHAT and CDR2 is FQNNGV in the germline V gene. The junction had 4 bases not matched to a gene; V was cut back by 2 bases and J by 4 bases. CDR3 length equals 16 residues. CDR3 sequence: CASSLPGGVGANVLTF. The CDR3 nucleotides read TGTGCCAGCAGCTTACCAGGGGGCGTGGGGGCCAACGTCCTGACTTTC.

The rearrangement joins TRBV30 to TRBJ2-7; TRBD1 agrees at 8 bases. The J segment lost 4 bases and the V segment lost 5 bases, leaving 1 base of the junction unmatched. This CDR3 is built from 11 residues. Germline loops: CDR1 GTSNPN, CDR2 SVGIG (reference sequence). The CDR3 DNA follows: TGTGCCTGGGACAGGGGTTACGAGCAGTACTTC. Its protein product is CAWDRGYEQYF.